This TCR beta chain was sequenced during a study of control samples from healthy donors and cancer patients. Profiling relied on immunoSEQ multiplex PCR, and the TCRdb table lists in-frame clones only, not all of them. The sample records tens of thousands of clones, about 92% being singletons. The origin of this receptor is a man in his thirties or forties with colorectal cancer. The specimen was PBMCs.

The CDR3 bases are TGCGCCAGCAGCCATTCGGGACATCTGGCTGAAAAACTGTTTTTT. This codes for CASSHSGHLAEKLFF. This chain joins TRBV4-3 and TRBJ1-4; D may be TRBD1 (6 bases). V shed 3 bases and J shed 7 bases, with 15 bases lying between them. The CDR3 runs to 15 residues. Germline lookup yields CDR1 LGHNA and CDR2 YSLEER.